These 21 T cell receptor beta chains were all obtained from the same sample, sequenced in a study of blood T cell repertoires in COVID-19. The assay was immunoSEQ multiplex PCR, and TCRdb's table has in-frame clones only and misses some. Of some 130,000 clones in the sample, about 83% were seen once. Material: peripheral blood. The receptors stem from a human donor in a cohort sampled during active COVID-19.

This rearrangement joins TRBV11-1 to TRBJ2-7; 7 positions match TRBD1. The CDR3 covers 15 residues. From germline, CDR1 is SGHAT and CDR2 FQDESV (reference sequence). Germline trimming cut 5 bases from V and 3 bases from J; bases unmatched to any gene: 10. For the CDR3, the DNA is TGTGCCAGCAGCAGGGGGATCGGACAGGACTACGAGCAGTACTTC. Translating it yields CASSRGIGQDYEQYF. The full variable domain, rest sourced from reference TRBV11-1 and TRBJ2-7, is EAEVAQSPRYKITEKSQAVAFWCDPISGHATLYWYRQILGQGPELLVQFQDESVVDDSQLPKDRFSAERLKGVDSTLKIQPAELGDSAMYLCASSRGIGQDYEQYFGPGTRLTVT.

This clone was detected once. J is TRBJ1-1 and V is TRBV29-1; perhaps TRBD1 as D (5 bases). CDR3 length: 13 residues. The germline V gene has CDR1 SQVTM and CDR2 ANQGSEA. Deletions cut 6 bases from V and 4 bases from J, with 15 bases between. As DNA, the CDR3 is TGCAGCGTGGGGCCAGGGACTGTCACTGAAGCTTTCTTT. Its protein product is CSVGPGTVTEAFF.

This chain joins TRBV7-9 and TRBJ2-3, with 11 bases fitting TRBD2. V shed 4 bases and J 2 bases; nucleotides not matched to a gene: 5. This CDR3 spans 16 amino acids. Germline CDR1 and CDR2: SEHNR and FQNEAQ (reference sequence). This CDR3 reads CASSSLAGGDTDTQYF. The DNA for the CDR3 is TGTGCCAGCAGCTCCCTAGCGGGGGGCGACACAGATACGCAGTATTTT.

V and J are TRBV4-1 and TRBJ2-7; 7 bases are a match to TRBD1. The ends lost 2 bases at V and 0 bases at J; junction bases unmatched: 7. Germline V gene sequence: CDR1 MGHRA, CDR2 YSYEKL. The CDR3 length is 16 residues. The CDR3 here is CASSQRLDRTSYEQYF. In nucleotides, the CDR3 is TGCGCCAGCAGCCAAAGACTGGACAGGACCTCCTACGAGCAGTACTTC.

CDR3 in DNA: TGCAGCGTTGAGGAAGGGGGTCTCGACGAGCAGTACTTC. It codes for CSVEEGGLDEQYF. The rearrangement uses TRBV29-1 and TRBJ2-7; D is possibly TRBD1 (6 bases). V dropped 3 bases and J dropped 5 bases, with 14 bases sitting between them. Germline assignment: CDR1 SQVTM and CDR2 ANQGSEA. The CDR3 consists of 13 residues.

The gene calls are TRBV19 and TRBJ1-3; D unresolved. With 6 bases removed from V and 0 bases from J, the gap between germline ends came to 18 bases. Germline values: CDR1 LNHDA, CDR2 SQIVND (reference sequence). The CDR3 totals 17 residues. The CDR3 DNA reads as TGTGCCAGTAGACCCCTTGGAGGTCGGCCCTCTGGAAACACCATATATTTT. The encoded protein is CASRPLGGRPSGNTIYF.

This rearrangement joins TRBV27 to TRBJ1-4; 9 bases match TRBD1. From germline, CDR1 is MNHEY and CDR2 SMNVEV (reference sequence). CDR3 length: 15 residues. V lost 5 bases, J lost 7 bases, and 8 bases stayed unmatched. DNA for the CDR3: TGTGCCAGCAGTACCCTCCGGGACAGGGCTGAAAAACTGTTTTTT. It yields the protein CASSTLRDRAEKLFF.

V and J are TRBV5-8 and TRBJ1-4, with 9 bases fitting TRBD1. This CDR3 has 13 residues. V was pared by 9 bases and J by 8 bases, with 8 bases of the junction left unmatched. Germline V gene lookup returns CDR1 SGHTS and CDR2 YDEGEE. This CDR3 is CATSTGGLEKLFF. The CDR3 bases are TGTGCCACCTCGACAGGGGGGTTGGAAAAACTGTTTTTT.

The rearrangement links TRBV3-1 (or the pseudogene TRBV3-2) to TRBJ2-1; 11 nucleotides line up with TRBD1. Germline lookup yields CDR1 LGHDT and CDR2 YNNKEL (reference sequence). The CDR3 is 16 residues long. Unmatched junction bases numbered 2, after V lost 2 bases and J lost 2 bases. The CDR3 here is CASSQPGQGAYNEQFF. CDR3 DNA: TGTGCCAGCAGCCAACCGGGACAGGGGGCCTACAATGAGCAGTTCTTC.

The chain uses TRBV6-2 or TRBV6-3 and TRBJ2-3; 8 nucleotides line up with TRBD2. J was trimmed by 3 bases and V by 4 bases; bases with no gene match: 3. The germline V gene encodes CDR1 MNHEY and CDR2 SVGEGT. There are 14 residues in the CDR3. CDR3 DNA: TGTGCCAGCAGTTTGTCGGGGGGGACAGATACGCAGTATTTT. It codes for CASSLSGGTDTQYF.

J is TRBJ2-2 and V is TRBV10-3; the D gene is possibly TRBD1 (6 bases). V was pared by 7 bases and J by 7 bases, with 19 bases between. Germline CDR1 reads ENHRY; CDR2 reads SYGVKD. The CDR3 extends over 15 amino acids. The CDR3 DNA sequence: TGTGCCATCAATGAACAGGGCCTGAGGAGCGGGGAGCTGTTTTTT. Translated, it gives CAINEQGLRSGELFF.

Concerning this clone: In the same sample, other DNA sequences code for this CDR3. The rearrangement links TRBV7-8 to TRBJ1-2; D possibly corresponds to TRBD1 (6 bases). Looked up from germline, CDR1 is SGHVS and CDR2 is FQNEAQ. This CDR3 contains 13 residues. Trimming took off 1 base at V and 6 bases at J, with 9 bases between the two ends. This CDR3 is CASSLVRGNGYTF. The DNA of the CDR3 is TGTGCCAGCAGCTTAGTGAGGGGGAATGGCTACACCTTC. Full variable domain (rest looked up from reference TRBV7-8 and TRBJ1-2): GAGVSQSPRYKVAKRGQDVALRCDPISGHVSLFWYQQALGQGPEFLTYFQNEAQLDKSGLPSDRFFAERPEGSVSTLKIQRTQQEDSAVYLCASSLVRGNGYTFGSGTRLTVV.

This clone has just a few counts. The genes are TRBV28 and TRBJ1-2; 8 positions agree with TRBD1. Germline CDR1 MDHEN, CDR2 SYDVKM. V gave up 5 bases and J gave up 2 bases; unmatched junction bases: 10. This CDR3 region has 16 residues. The CDR3 is CASSPPGQGKNYGYTF. The CDR3 region has the DNA TGTGCCAGCAGTCCGCCCGGACAGGGAAAAAACTATGGCTACACCTTC.

The chain has TRBV30 and TRBJ1-2; TRBD1 agrees at 10 bases. This CDR3 contains 14 residues. CDR1 and CDR2 from the germline V gene are GTSNPN and SVGIG (reference sequence). The V gene end was trimmed by 0 bases and the J gene end by 7 bases; junction bases not matched to a gene: 5. The CDR3: CAWSVHGTGVGYTF. The CDR3 DNA is TGTGCCTGGAGTGTACACGGGACAGGGGTTGGCTACACCTTC.

The chain links TRBV5-5 to TRBJ2-5, with a weak D call TRBD1 (5 bases). The V end was cut by 4 bases, the J end by 2 bases, with 12 bases between. CDR3 length: 14 amino acids. Looked up from germline, CDR1 is SGHKS and CDR2 is YYEKEE (reference sequence). The CDR3 DNA follows: TGTGCCAGCAGCCTCCGGACATTTCAAGAGACCCAGTACTTC. Protein: CASSLRTFQETQYF. Complete variable domain (other parts from reference TRBV5-5 and TRBJ2-5): DAGVTQSPTHLIKTRGQQVTLRCSPISGHKSVSWYQQVLGQGPQFIFQYYEKEERGRGNFPDRFSARQFPNYSSELNVNALLLGDSALYLCASSLRTFQETQYFGPGTRLLVL.

This sequence joins TRBV3-1 (or the pseudogene TRBV3-2) and TRBJ2-5; 11 positions agree with TRBD2. Germline V gene sequence: CDR1 LGHDT, CDR2 YNNKEL (reference sequence). The CDR3 runs to 14 residues. V lost 6 bases, J lost 2 bases, and 2 bases stayed unmatched. CDR3 DNA: TGTGCCAGCAGAGGGACTAGCGGACAAGAGACCCAGTACTTC. Its translation is CASRGTSGQETQYF.

This rearrangement joins TRBV5-4 to TRBJ2-5, with D possibly being TRBD1 (6 bases). CDR1 is SGHNT and CDR2 is YYREEE in the germline V gene (reference sequence). The V end lost 4 bases, the J end lost 1 base, and 20 bases lay between the germline ends. The CDR3 consists of 17 residues. The CDR3 loop is CASSPGGPFSSQETQYF. The CDR3 coding sequence is TGTGCCAGCAGCCCTGGGGGCCCTTTTTCTAGCCAAGAGACCCAGTACTTC.

The chain is built from TRBV4-2 and TRBJ2-1, with 9 nucleotides matching TRBD2. V shed 1 base and J 5 bases; nucleotides not matched to a gene: 9. CDR3 size: 17 residues. CDR1 and CDR2 (germline): LGHNA, YNFKEQ. The DNA of the CDR3 is TGTGCCAGCAGCCAAGGAAGGGCTAGCGGGGCCGACAATGAGCAGTTCTTC. Residues: CASSQGRASGADNEQFF.

V is TRBV7-9 and J is TRBJ2-5, with TRBD1 matching over 9 bases. The J segment lost 1 base and the V segment lost 5 bases, leaving 5 bases of the junction unmatched. Germline assignment: CDR1 SEHNR and CDR2 FQNEAQ (reference sequence). This CDR3 has 15 amino acids. CDR3 region: CASSTRTGVQETQYF. Written as DNA, the CDR3 is TGTGCCAGCAGCACGAGGACAGGGGTCCAAGAGACCCAGTACTTC.

The CDR3 region is CASSRPGTSGGWEDTQYF. CDR3 sequence (DNA): TGTGCCAGCAGTAGACCCGGGACTAGCGGGGGGTGGGAAGATACGCAGTATTTT. The chain has TRBV27 and TRBJ2-3; 15 nucleotides line up with TRBD2. This CDR3 spans 18 amino acids. Germline V gene sequence: CDR1 MNHEY, CDR2 SMNVEV (reference sequence). V trimming: 5 bases; J trimming: 5 bases; junction bases outside the gene matches: 11.

The chain employs TRBV6-6 and TRBJ1-6; D remains ambiguous. This CDR3 is built from 14 residues. CDR1 and CDR2 (germline): MNHNY, SVGAGI (reference sequence). Trimming shortened V by 2 bases and J by 4 bases, and 6 bases separated the two germline ends. CDR3 sequence (DNA): TGTGCCAGCAGTTACGCACAGTATAATTCACCCCTCCACTTT. It is translated as CASSYAQYNSPLHF.